Below, 24 T cell receptor beta chains from the same sample are listed, as sequenced in a study of immune heterogeneity within non-small cell lung tumors. CDR3 of TCR beta was amplified by multiplex PCR that used 32 V and 13 J primers. TCRdb re-called the multiplex PCR reads with MiXCR, one entry per CDR3 protein. Among about 9,600 distinct CDR3 sequences listed, 31% were seen once. Bulk tumor genomic DNA, around 590 ng per sample, was used as template. Multiple widely separated biopsies were taken from each primary tumor at surgery. The study enrolled patients with untreated, newly diagnosed non-small cell lung cancer who underwent curative surgery. Material for sequencing was lung tumor tissue. All receptors derive from a man aged 60-69 years with non-small cell lung cancer.

This chain links TRBV6-2 or TRBV6-3 with TRBJ2-3, with 8 bases identical to TRBD2. J lost 2 bases, V lost 2 bases, and 3 bases had no gene match. CDR3 size: 15 residues. Germline V gene lookup returns CDR1 MNHEY and CDR2 SVGEGT. As DNA, the CDR3 is TGTGCCAGCAGTTACGTCGGGGGGGACACAGATACGCAGTATTTT. Its translation is CASSYVGGDTDTQYF.

By share, this clonotype counts as medium-sized. This chain joins TRBV30 and TRBJ2-7, with D perhaps assigned TRBD1 or TRBD2 (5 bases each). CDR3 length: 14 residues. Per germline, CDR1 GTSNPN and CDR2 SVGIG (reference sequence). V lost 1 base and J lost 5, with 15 bases in between. The CDR3 region is CAWSALLRGDEQYF. CDR3 nucleotide sequence: TGTGCCTGGAGTGCCCTCCTGAGAGGGGACGAGCAGTACTTC.

This clonotype was observed at least ten times. This rearrangement joins TRBV20-1 to TRBJ2-1, with 7 bases that match TRBD1. CDR1 DFQATT and CDR2 SNEGSKA come from the germline V gene (reference sequence). This CDR3 comprises 11 residues. V trimming: 5 bases; J trimming: 8 bases; junction bases outside the gene matches: 3. DNA for the CDR3: TGCAGTGCTTACAGGGGAGATGAGCAGTTCTTC. Residues: CSAYRGDEQFF.

The chain uses TRBV20-1 and TRBJ2-1; 10 bases are shared with TRBD2. Germline assignment: CDR1 DFQATT and CDR2 SNEGSKA (reference sequence). With 5 bases clipped from V and 6 bases from J, the junction kept 10 bases outside the gene matches. The CDR3 length is 15 residues. The CDR3 coding sequence is TGCAGTGCTTCCTTAGCGGGAGGAGGGGCCAATGAGCAGTTCTTC. Translated: CSASLAGGGANEQFF.

Relative to its sample, this clonotype is medium-sized. This chain uses TRBV28 with TRBJ1-2, with D uncertain. This CDR3 comprises 13 residues. Germline V gene lookup returns CDR1 MDHEN and CDR2 SYDVKM. Trimming took off 6 bases at V and 0 bases at J, with 8 bases between the two ends. CDR3 in amino acids: CASRPTSNYGYTF. The CDR3, as DNA: TGTGCCAGCAGGCCTACATCTAACTATGGCTACACCTTC.

This clonotype ranks as large. The CDR3 loop is CASSRQLADQPQHF. CDR3 bases: TGTGCCAGCTCCCGACAGTTGGCGGATCAGCCCCAGCATTTT. The rearrangement joins TRBV28 to TRBJ1-5; D is possibly TRBD1 (5 bases). Germline V CDR1 and CDR2: MDHEN, SYDVKM. V was cut by 8 bases and J by 5 bases, with 16 bases left in between. CDR3 size: 14 residues.

At least ten counts were recorded for this clonotype. V is TRBV7-6 and J is TRBJ2-7; D is possibly TRBD2 (5 bases). Trimming removed 5 bases at V and 7 bases at J, with 21 bases between. The CDR3 has 15 residues. Per germline, CDR1 SGHVS and CDR2 FNYEAQ. The CDR3 spells CASSPEGVAGLEQYF. In DNA, the CDR3 is TGTGCCAGCAGCCCAGAGGGAGTAGCTGGCTTGGAGCAGTACTTC. The full variable domain, its missing parts supplied by reference TRBV7-6 and TRBJ2-7, is GAGVSQSPRYKVTKRGQDVALRCDPISGHVSLYWYRQALGQGPEFLTYFNYEAQQDKSGLPNDRFSAERPEGSISTLTIQRTEQRDSAMYRCASSPEGVAGLEQYFGPGTRLTVT.

With respect to this clonotype: The junction differs from germline at one of its ends, possibly a read error. CDR3 nucleotides: TGTCCCAGCAGCCAGCGACCATCCTCTGGGGCCAACGTCCTGACTTTC. This codes for CPSSQRPSSGANVLTF. J is TRBJ2-6 and V is TRBV6-1; D not resolved. The CDR3 runs 16 residues. From germline, CDR1 is MNHNS and CDR2 SASEGT.

This clonotype occurred a few times. The chain carries TRBV13 and TRBJ1-5; weak D call: TRBD1 (5 bases). V lost 0 bases and J 15 bases, leaving 9 bases between the germline ends. The germline gives CDR1 PRHDT, CDR2 FYEKMQ (reference sequence). This CDR3 contains 11 residues. CDR3 sequence reads: CASSLGQGLHF. The CDR3 bases are TGTGCCAGCAGCTTAGGGCAGGGTTTGCATTTT.

Ten or more counts support this clonotype. The chain carries TRBV6-1 and TRBJ2-1; D remains ambiguous. Trimming took off 4 bases at V and 9 bases at J, with 16 bases between the two ends. CDR1 and CDR2 from the germline V gene are MNHNS and SASEGT. This CDR3 is built from 14 residues. In nucleotides, the CDR3 is TGTGCCAGCAGTGCCCGAGGCACGGTCGCTGAGCAGTTCTTC. It codes for CASSARGTVAEQFF.

By sample share, this clonotype is medium-sized. The gene calls are TRBV7-2 and TRBJ1-5, with a weak D call TRBD1 (5 bases). Germline assignment: CDR1 SGHTA and CDR2 FQGNSA. This CDR3 contains 15 residues. V was shortened by 4 bases and J by 0 bases, with 10 bases between the two germline ends. The CDR3, as DNA: TGTGCCAGCAGCTCAAGGGGATATAGCAATCAGCCCCAGCATTTT. Translating gives CASSSRGYSNQPQHF. Based on the CDR3 plus reference TRBV7-2 and TRBJ1-5, the full variable domain is GAGVSQSPSNKVTEKGKDVELRCDPISGHTALYWYRQSLGQGLEFLIYFQGNSAPDKSGLPSDRFSAERTGGSVSTLTIQRTQQEDSAVYLCASSSRGYSNQPQHFGDGTRLSIL.

The sample holds many counts of this clonotype. The rearrangement joins TRBV6-2 or TRBV6-3 to TRBJ2-1; D is ambiguous. The CDR3 has 12 residues. Deletions cut 6 bases from V and 9 bases from J, with 12 bases between. Germline V CDR1 and CDR2: MNHEY, SVGEGT. This chain's CDR3 is CASRNTVPEQFF. In nucleotides, the CDR3 is TGTGCCAGCAGAAATACGGTGCCTGAGCAGTTCTTC.

This clonotype appeared a few times. The rearrangement links TRBV5-1 to TRBJ2-1, with 7 bases identical to TRBD1. J gave up 5 bases and V 1 base, and 6 bases lay outside the gene matches. Germline V gene data show CDR1 as SGHRS and CDR2 as YFSETQ. CDR3 length: 15 residues. The CDR3 spells CASSLLQGLNNEQFF. In nucleotides, the CDR3 is TGCGCCAGCAGCTTGTTACAGGGGCTGAACAATGAGCAGTTCTTC.

There are many counts of this clonotype. J is TRBJ1-5 and V is TRBV3-2. TRBV3-2 is a pseudogene locus. The CDR3 totals 15 residues. The CDR3 sequence: CASSLRPRGDQPQHF. DNA of the CDR3: TGTGCCAGCAGTCTCAGACCTCGCGGGGATCAGCCCCAGCATTTT.

In DNA, the CDR3 is TGTGCCAGCAGCCCGGGACTAGCGGGAGTAGATGAGCAGTACTTC. Translation: CASSPGLAGVDEQYF. This chain links TRBV7-9 with TRBJ2-7, with TRBD2 matching over 14 bases. Germline assignment: CDR1 SEHNR and CDR2 FQNEAQ (reference sequence). The length of the CDR3 is 15 residues. Germline trimming cut 5 bases from V and 7 bases from J; bases unmatched to any gene: 7.

This clonotype occurred many times. The V gene is TRBV7-9, the J gene TRBJ2-2; no clear D. The ends were cut back, 4 bases at V and 5 bases at J, with 8 bases in the middle. CDR1 and CDR2 (germline): SEHNR, FQNEAQ (reference sequence). The CDR3 contains 13 residues. The CDR3, as DNA: TGTGCCAGCAGCTCCCTAGAGACCGGGGAGCTGTTTTTT. Its protein product is CASSSLETGELFF.

This chain joins TRBV5-5 and TRBJ1-2; D may be TRBD1 (6 bases). The germline gives CDR1 SGHKS, CDR2 YYEKEE (reference sequence). With 3 bases removed from V and 8 bases from J, the gap between germline ends came to 20 bases. This CDR3 has 15 amino acids. The CDR3 DNA reads as TGTGCCAGCAGCTGGGGGGACACCCTATCGCGGGGCTACACCTTC. As protein: CASSWGDTLSRGYTF.

This clonotype occurred many times. The chain has TRBV19 and TRBJ1-5, with D possibly TRBD1 on 5 matching bases. V gave up 2 bases and J gave up 4 bases, with 15 bases separating them. The germline V gene has CDR1 LNHDA and CDR2 SQIVND (reference sequence). CDR3 length: 16 residues. CDR3 coding DNA: TGTGCCAGTAGTATAACCGGGGCAGGACCTAATCAGCCCCAGCATTTT. It is translated as CASSITGAGPNQPQHF.

This clonotype was recorded a few times. A much larger clone differs from this one at a single base, so this may be a read error. The chain links TRBV15 to TRBJ2-7; D could derive from TRBD1 or TRBD2 (5 bases each). Looked up from germline, CDR1 is LNHNV and CDR2 is YYDKDF (reference sequence). This CDR3 spans 14 amino acids. V gave up 0 bases and J gave up 6 bases, with 12 bases separating them. CDR3 sequence (DNA): TGTGCCACCAGCAGAGACCTGGGGGTCTGCGAGCAGTACTTC. It is translated as CATSRDLGVCEQYF.

The chain couples TRBV7-8 to TRBJ1-5, with TRBD1 identical over 7 bases. The CDR3 contains 15 residues. V shed 1 base and J 7 bases; nucleotides not matched to a gene: 7. CDR1 and CDR2 from the germline V gene are SGHVS and FQNEAQ. Here the CDR3 reads CASSLDQGVGQPQHF. The DNA of the CDR3 is TGTGCCAGCAGCTTAGATCAGGGGGTTGGGCAGCCCCAGCATTTT. The full variable domain, with the rest looked up from reference TRBV7-8 and TRBJ1-5, is GAGVSQSPRYKVAKRGQDVALRCDPISGHVSLFWYQQALGQGPEFLTYFQNEAQLDKSGLPSDRFFAERPEGSVSTLKIQRTQQEDSAVYLCASSLDQGVGQPQHFGDGTRLSIL.

This clonotype is categorized as medium-sized. The chain is built from TRBV19 and TRBJ2-7; 12 bases map to TRBD2. The CDR3 has 16 residues. Trimming took 7 bases from V and 6 from J; bases not matched to a gene: 13. Germline CDR1 is LNHDA and CDR2 is SQIVND (reference sequence). The CDR3 protein is CASKSLAGGVGSEQYF. The CDR3 DNA reads TGTGCCAGTAAATCACTAGCGGGAGGTGTGGGGAGCGAGCAGTACTTC.

The rearrangement links TRBV3-1 to TRBJ2-3; D not certain. Germline CDR1 and CDR2: LGHDT and YNNKEL (reference sequence). The length of the CDR3 is 17 residues. V lost 0 bases to trimming and J lost 2 bases, with 15 bases between them. CDR3 nucleotide sequence: TGTGCCAGCAGCCAAGATTCCGGTTGGGAATCCACAGATACGCAGTATTTT. As protein: CASSQDSGWESTDTQYF.

About this clonotype itself: Compared with germline, one end of the junction differs, possibly owing to a read error. The chain employs TRBV15 and TRBJ2-2, with TRBD1 matching 10 bases. The CDR3 contains 20 residues. CDR1 LNHNV and CDR2 YYDKDF come from the germline V gene (reference sequence). CDR3 sequence reads: CAPRRERTGTGVGRAGELFF. The CDR3 DNA reads as TGCGCCCCCCGCAGAGAAAGGACCGGGACAGGGGTCGGGAGGGCCGGGGAGCTGTTTTTT.

This clonotype was observed at least ten times. CDR3 nucleotide sequence: TGCGCCAGCAGGTCCGGGACAGGGGCTACTGAAGCTTTCTTT. It is translated as CASRSGTGATEAFF. V usage is TRBV5-1 and J usage is TRBJ1-1, with TRBD1 identical over 10 bases. This CDR3 contains 14 residues. CDR1 and CDR2 from the germline V gene are SGHRS and YFSETQ. V was clipped by 5 bases and J by 5 bases; unmatched bases: 6.